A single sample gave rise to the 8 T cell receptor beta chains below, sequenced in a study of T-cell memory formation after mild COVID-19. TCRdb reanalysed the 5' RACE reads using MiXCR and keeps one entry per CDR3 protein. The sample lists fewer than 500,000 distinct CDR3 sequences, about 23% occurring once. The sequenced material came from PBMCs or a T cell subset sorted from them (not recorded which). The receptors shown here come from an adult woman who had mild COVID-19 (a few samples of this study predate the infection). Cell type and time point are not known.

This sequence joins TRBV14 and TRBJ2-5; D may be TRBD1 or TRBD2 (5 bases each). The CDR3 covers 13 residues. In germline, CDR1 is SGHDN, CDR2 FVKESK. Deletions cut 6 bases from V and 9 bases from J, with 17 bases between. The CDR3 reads CASSHRGRAAQYF. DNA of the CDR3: TGTGCCAGCAGTCATCGGGGCCGTGCGGCCCAGTACTTC.

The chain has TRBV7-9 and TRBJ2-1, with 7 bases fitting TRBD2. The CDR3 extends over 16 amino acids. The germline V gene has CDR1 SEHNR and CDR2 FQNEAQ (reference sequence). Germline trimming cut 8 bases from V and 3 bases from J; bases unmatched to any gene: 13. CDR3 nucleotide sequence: TGTGCCAGCCCAGGGTCTCCGGGAGGTGGCTACAATGAGCAGTTCTTC. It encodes CASPGSPGGGYNEQFF.

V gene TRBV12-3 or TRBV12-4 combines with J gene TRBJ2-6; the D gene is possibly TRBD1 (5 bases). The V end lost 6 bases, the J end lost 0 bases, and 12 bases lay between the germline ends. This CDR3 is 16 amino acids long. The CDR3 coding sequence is TGTGCCAGCAGCCCCAGGGCTTACTCTGGGGCCAACGTCCTGACTTTC. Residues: CASSPRAYSGANVLTF.

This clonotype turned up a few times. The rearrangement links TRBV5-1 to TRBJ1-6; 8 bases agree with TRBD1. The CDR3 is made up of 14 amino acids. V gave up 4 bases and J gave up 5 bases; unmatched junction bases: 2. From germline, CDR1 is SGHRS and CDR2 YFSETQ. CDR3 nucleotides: TGCGCCAGCAGCAAGGACAGGGATAATTCACCCCTCCACTTT. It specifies CASSKDRDNSPLHF. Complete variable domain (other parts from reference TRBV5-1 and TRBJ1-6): KAGVTQTPRYLIKTRGQQVTLSCSPISGHRSVSWYQQTPGQGLQFLFEYFSETQRNKGNFPGRFSGRQFSNSRSEMNVSTLELGDSALYLCASSKDRDNSPLHFGNGTRLTVT.

As DNA, the CDR3 is TGTGCCAGCAGCTTAGGATGGGCCCGGGAGACCCAGTACTTC. It translates to CASSLGWARETQYF. The V call is TRBV7-2, the J call TRBJ2-5; D is uncertain. Germline V gene data show CDR1 as SGHTA and CDR2 as FQGNSA. CDR3 size: 14 residues. V gave up 1 base and J gave up 5 bases, with 11 bases separating them.

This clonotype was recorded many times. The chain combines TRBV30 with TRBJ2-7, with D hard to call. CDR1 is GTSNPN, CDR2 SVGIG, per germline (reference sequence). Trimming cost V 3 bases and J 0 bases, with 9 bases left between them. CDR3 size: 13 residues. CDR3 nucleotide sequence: TGTGCCTGGAGGCGGTTAGACTCCTACGAGCAGTACTTC. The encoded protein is CAWRRLDSYEQYF.

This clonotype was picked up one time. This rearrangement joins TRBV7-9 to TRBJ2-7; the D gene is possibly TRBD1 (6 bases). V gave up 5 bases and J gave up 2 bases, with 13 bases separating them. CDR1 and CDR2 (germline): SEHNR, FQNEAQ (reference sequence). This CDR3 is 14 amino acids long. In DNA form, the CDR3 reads TGTGCCAGCAGCCCCCGGGACACAGCCTACGAGCAGTACTTC. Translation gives CASSPRDTAYEQYF.

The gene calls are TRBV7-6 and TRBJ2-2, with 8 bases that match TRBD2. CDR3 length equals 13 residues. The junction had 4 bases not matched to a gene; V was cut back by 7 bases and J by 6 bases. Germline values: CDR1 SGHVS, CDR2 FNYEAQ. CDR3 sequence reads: CASTLGGAGELFF. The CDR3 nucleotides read TGTGCCAGCACCCTCGGGGGGGCCGGGGAGCTGTTTTTT.